These T cell receptor beta chains were read from a single sample in a study of yellow fever vaccine responses in identical twins. TCRdb independently ran MiXCR on the RT-PCR reads; one entry per CDR3 protein. The sample records 700 or so distinct CDR3 sequences, approximately 80% being singletons. The material was T cells from blood (PBMCs), unsorted or a sorted subset (not recorded which), obtained before or after yellow fever vaccination (not recorded which). The receptors shown here come from a woman younger than 30 who received the yellow fever vaccine. CDR3s include the opening cysteine and the closing phenylalanine or tryptophan. A D gene is named only where the DNA matches it firmly. Only some rows state a clone size, as once, few, many or a class for expanded clones.

V gene	clone size	J gene	D gene	CDR3 protein	CDR3 DNA
TRBV15	once	TRBJ2-1	-	CATSRGGRGGNEQFF	TGTGCCACCAGCAGAGGAGGAAGGGGGGGGAATGAGCAGTTCTTC
TRBV12-3/TRBV12-4	-	TRBJ2-7	-	CASSSGFYEQYF	TGTGCCAGCAGTTCAGGGTTCTACGAGCAGTACTTC
TRBV19	-	TRBJ1-1	-	CASSPGAAMNTEAFF	TGTGCCAGTAGTCCGGGGGCCGCCATGAACACTGAAGCTTTCTTT
TRBV5-4	-	TRBJ2-1	-	CASSLSANEQFF	TGTGCCAGCAGCCTTAGCGCCAATGAGCAGTTCTTC
TRBV2	-	TRBJ2-1	TRBD1	CASSVDRAREQFF	TGTGCCAGCAGTGTCGACAGGGCGAGAGAGCAGTTCTTC
TRBV10-3	-	TRBJ2-7	-	CAIKTSESEQYF	TGTGCCATCAAGACTAGTGAGTCCGAGCAGTACTTC
TRBV10-1	once	TRBJ1-3	-	CASRDSGNTIYF	TGCGCCAGCAGGGATTCTGGAAACACCATATATTTT
TRBV4-1	once	TRBJ1-3	-	CASSQEVQNTGNTIYF	TGCGCCAGCAGCCAAGAGGTCCAGAATACTGGAAACACCATATATTTT
TRBV4-3	-	TRBJ2-5	-	CASSRGPRQETQYF	TGCGCCAGCAGCCGAGGCCCGAGGCAAGAGACCCAGTACTTC
TRBV20-1	-	TRBJ2-7	-	CSASFEILTGYEQYF	TGCAGTGCTAGTTTTGAGATCCTGACCGGCTACGAGCAGTACTTC
TRBV28	-	TRBJ2-5	-	CASTRDSLGGTQYF	TGTGCCAGCACGAGGGATAGTCTCGGTGGGACCCAGTACTTC
TRBV20-1	-	TRBJ2-2	TRBD1	CSASRQGAGTGELFF	TGCAGTGCCAGCAGACAGGGGGCGGGCACCGGGGAGCTGTTTTTT
TRBV7-9	once	TRBJ2-1	-	CASSSSESSYNEQFF	TGTGCCAGCAGCTCTAGCGAAAGCTCCTACAATGAGCAGTTCTTC
TRBV10-3	-	TRBJ1-3	TRBD1	CAISTGTGGNTIYF	TGTGCCATCAGTACCGGGACAGGGGGAAACACCATATATTTT
TRBV4-1	-	TRBJ1-6	-	CASSRGSNSPLHF	TGCGCCAGCAGCCGGGGCTCGAATTCACCCCTCCACTTT
TRBV29-1	-	TRBJ2-7	-	CSVDFGKPYEQYF	TGCAGCGTTGATTTCGGCAAACCCTACGAGCAGTACTTC
TRBV14	-	TRBJ1-6	-	CASSQDRQFRGRSPLHF	TGTGCCAGCAGCCAAGACCGACAGTTCCGGGGCCGTTCACCCCTCCACTTT
TRBV23-1	-	TRBJ1-1	-	CASSQVSRRAFF	TGCGCCAGCAGTCAAGTTAGCAGGCGGGCTTTCTTT
TRBV4-1	-	TRBJ2-1	TRBD2	CASSSSGRVNEQFF	TGCGCCAGCAGCAGTAGCGGGAGGGTCAATGAGCAGTTCTTC
TRBV6-5	-	TRBJ1-1	-	CASSYSSDLNTEAFF	TGTGCCAGCAGTTACTCGTCTGATCTGAACACTGAAGCTTTCTTT
TRBV20-1	-	TRBJ2-1	-	CSASPLRAGEDEQFF	TGCAGTGCTAGCCCACTCCGGGCGGGTGAAGATGAGCAGTTCTTC
TRBV10-3	-	TRBJ2-7	-	CAISDPTRTNKKLYEQYF	TGTGCCATCAGTGACCCGACTAGGACCAACAAAAAACTCTACGAGCAGTACTTC